The clone carrying this TCR beta chain has only one observation. This table comes from immunoSEQ multiplex PCR, and its TCRdb copy is limited to in-frame clones, with some not included. The sample consists of 350,000 to 400,000 clones, more than 85% of them appearing once. The sample belongs to a study of blood T cell repertoires in COVID-19. Per germline, CDR1 PRHDT and CDR2 FYEKMQ (reference sequence). Trimming took 2 bases from V and 3 from J; bases not matched to a gene: 14. CDR3 length: 18 amino acids. The sequenced sample was PBMCs or T cells enriched from blood (not recorded which). The chain combines TRBV13 with TRBJ2-5; 8 bases map to TRBD1. The sequence derives from a woman aged 40 to 55 who had been exposed to COVID-19. The DNA for the CDR3 is TGTGCCAGCAGCTTATTCGCCCCAGGGGGCGTAAGGGAAGAGACCCAGTACTTC. This codes for CASSLFAPGGVREETQYF.